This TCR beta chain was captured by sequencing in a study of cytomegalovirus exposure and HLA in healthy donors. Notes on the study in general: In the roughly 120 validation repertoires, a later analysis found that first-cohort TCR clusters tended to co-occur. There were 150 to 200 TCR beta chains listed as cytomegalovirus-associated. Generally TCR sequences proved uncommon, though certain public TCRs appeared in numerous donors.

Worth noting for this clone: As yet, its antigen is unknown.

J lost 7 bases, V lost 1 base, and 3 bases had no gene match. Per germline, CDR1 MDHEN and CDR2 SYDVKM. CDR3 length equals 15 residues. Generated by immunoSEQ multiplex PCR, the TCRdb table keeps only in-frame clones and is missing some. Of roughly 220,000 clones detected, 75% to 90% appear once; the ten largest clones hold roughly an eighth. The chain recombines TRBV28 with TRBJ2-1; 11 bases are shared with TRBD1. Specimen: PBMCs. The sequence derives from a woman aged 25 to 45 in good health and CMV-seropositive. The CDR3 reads CASSLSGTGGNEQFF. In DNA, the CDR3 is TGTGCCAGCAGTTTATCCGGGACAGGGGGGAATGAGCAGTTCTTC.